The 17 T cell receptor beta chains in this list originate from one sample, sequenced in a study of T cells in localized non-small cell lung cancer. Profiling relied on immunoSEQ multiplex PCR, and the TCRdb table lists in-frame clones only, not all of them. The sample lists some 49,000 clones; approximately 81% were seen once. The sample consisted of peripheral blood mononuclear cells, taken before any cancer treatment. The receptors were sampled from a man between 40 and 75 years old with stage III lung adenocarcinoma.

This clone was seen a few times. The chain has TRBV5-5 and TRBJ1-5; D gene unclear. The V and J ends lost 2 bases and 6 bases respectively, with 9 bases between them. The CDR3 runs to 13 residues. CDR1 and CDR2 from the germline V gene are SGHKS and YYEKEE (reference sequence). The CDR3 nucleotides read TGTGCCAGCAGCTTCGGGGTTGTTCAGCCCCAGCATTTT. As protein: CASSFGVVQPQHF.

CDR3 region: CASSRTVGAGAQHF. The CDR3 DNA sequence: TGTGCCAGCAGCCGGACAGTGGGGGCGGGGGCCCAGCATTTT. The rearrangement links TRBV7-2 to TRBJ1-5; the D gene is possibly TRBD1 (6 bases). The germline gives CDR1 SGHTA, CDR2 FQGNSA. Trimming removed 5 bases from V and 11 bases from J, with 19 bases in between. CDR3 length: 14 amino acids.

Written as DNA, the CDR3 is TGTGCCAGCAGTTCGTGGGGTCTCGAGACCCAGTACTTC. Translation: CASSSWGLETQYF. V gene TRBV6-6 combines with J gene TRBJ2-5; no clear D. The germline V gene encodes CDR1 MNHNY and CDR2 SVGAGI (reference sequence). V was clipped by 4 bases and J by 5 bases, with 11 bases between them. This CDR3 comprises 13 residues.

In its sample, this clone was seen once. The rearrangement uses TRBV5-5 and TRBJ2-1; D might be TRBD2 (6 bases). The CDR3 is 16 residues long. Germline CDR1 and CDR2: SGHKS and YYEKEE (reference sequence). Trimming took 2 bases from V and 5 from J, leaving 17 bases between them. In nucleotides, the CDR3 is TGTGCCAGCAGCTTCCTTACTGGGACTCTCAACAATGAGCAGTTCTTC. This translates into CASSFLTGTLNNEQFF.

The chain carries TRBV7-2 and TRBJ1-2; TRBD1 agrees at 8 bases. The CDR3 has 13 residues. Trimming cost V 5 bases and J 8 bases; bases outside gene matches: 7. Germline CDR1 SGHTA, CDR2 FQGNSA. The CDR3 loop is CASSLQGARGYTF. The DNA for the CDR3 is TGTGCCAGCAGCCTTCAGGGGGCCCGGGGCTACACCTTC. Combining the CDR3 with reference TRBV7-2 and TRBJ1-2 gives the whole variable domain GAGVSQSPSNKVTEKGKDVELRCDPISGHTALYWYRQSLGQGLEFLIYFQGNSAPDKSGLPSDRFSAERTGGSVSTLTIQRTQQEDSAVYLCASSLQGARGYTFGSGTRLTVV.

V usage is TRBV5-1 and J usage is TRBJ2-5; D is undetermined. Germline assignment: CDR1 SGHRS and CDR2 YFSETQ. V was clipped by 4 bases and J by 1 base, with 5 bases between them. The CDR3 is 12 amino acids. CDR3 sequence reads: CASSLSQETQYF. DNA of the CDR3: TGCGCCAGCAGCCTGAGCCAAGAGACCCAGTACTTC.

The chain combines TRBV7-8 with TRBJ1-5; no definite D call. V was trimmed by 0 bases and J by 0 bases, leaving 6 bases between them. This CDR3 spans 15 amino acids. Germline V gene sequence: CDR1 SGHVS, CDR2 FQNEAQ. The CDR3 nucleotides are TGTGCCAGCAGCTTAGCGGTTAATAGCAATCAGCCCCAGCATTTT. Protein: CASSLAVNSNQPQHF.

The V call is TRBV7-2, the J call TRBJ2-6; D gene unclear. CDR1 is SGHTA and CDR2 is FQGNSA in the germline V gene. Trimming took 3 bases from V and 4 from J, leaving 4 bases between them. The CDR3 has 13 amino acids. CDR3 sequence: CASSFSGANVLTF. The CDR3, as DNA: TGTGCCAGCAGCTTCTCCGGGGCCAACGTCCTGACTTTC.

V gene TRBV9 combines with J gene TRBJ2-5; 9 bases agree with TRBD2. CDR1 is SGDLS, CDR2 YYNGEE, per germline. The CDR3 length is 13 residues. The V segment lost 5 bases and the J segment 2 bases; nucleotides outside the gene matches: 1. The CDR3 nucleotides read TGTGCCAGCAGTAGCGGGGGACAAGAGACCCAGTACTTC. Protein sequence: CASSSGGQETQYF.

The V call is TRBV4-2, the J call TRBJ2-5; 8 positions match TRBD1. V trimming: 1 base; J trimming: 0 bases; junction bases outside the gene matches: 7. Germline CDR1 and CDR2: LGHNA and YNFKEQ. This CDR3 spans 17 amino acids. DNA for the CDR3: TGTGCCAGCAGCCAAGCGGCGGGACAGGTCAACCAAGAGACCCAGTACTTC. Its translation is CASSQAAGQVNQETQYF.

This clone was recorded once. The identical CDR3 is also encoded by other nucleotide sequences in the sample. The chain employs TRBV7-2 and TRBJ2-7, with D possibly being TRBD2 (5 bases). The CDR3 contains 12 residues. The germline gives CDR1 SGHTA, CDR2 FQGNSA. The V end was cut by 1 base, the J end by 4 bases, with 5 bases between. CDR3 nucleotides: TGTGCCAGCAGCTTAGAGCGGTACGAGCAGTACTTC. This translates into CASSLERYEQYF.

The V gene is TRBV5-1, the J gene TRBJ2-7; D is unclear. Germline lookup yields CDR1 SGHRS and CDR2 YFSETQ. Trimming removed 5 bases at V and 6 bases at J, with 15 bases between. The CDR3 has 13 amino acids. CDR3 protein: CASSIGDFSEQYF. For the CDR3, the DNA is TGCGCCAGCAGTATAGGAGACTTTTCCGAGCAGTACTTC.

In DNA form, the CDR3 reads TGTGCCAGCAGCTTAACAGGGCTAAGAGGCACTGAAGCTTTCTTT. This translates into CASSLTGLRGTEAFF. This chain joins TRBV7-9 and TRBJ1-1, with D maybe TRBD1 (6 bases). CDR1 and CDR2 (germline): SEHNR, FQNEAQ (reference sequence). The CDR3 has 15 residues. The V end lost 2 bases, the J end lost 4 bases, and 14 bases lay between the germline ends.

The chain carries TRBV11-2 and TRBJ2-1; 9 bases line up with TRBD1. J was trimmed by 14 bases and V by 5 bases; bases with no gene match: 7. The CDR3 length is 12 residues. Germline V gene data show CDR1 as SGHAT and CDR2 as FQNNGV. This CDR3 is CASSLTGQGKFF. The CDR3 bases are TGTGCCAGCAGCCTTACCGGACAGGGGAAGTTCTTC.

The chain uses TRBV4-2 and TRBJ2-5, with 8 nucleotides matching TRBD1. Germline values: CDR1 LGHNA, CDR2 YNFKEQ. The CDR3 has 13 amino acids. J was trimmed by 5 bases and V by 4 bases; bases with no gene match: 3. The CDR3 region is CASSPRGPETQYF. CDR3 in DNA: TGTGCCAGCAGCCCCAGGGGGCCGGAGACCCAGTACTTC.

This clone is classed as medium-sized (0.01 to 0.1%). This rearrangement joins TRBV7-8 to TRBJ2-7; 7 positions match TRBD1. This CDR3 spans 14 amino acids. Unmatched junction bases numbered 6, after V lost 4 bases and J lost 3 bases. Germline V gene data show CDR1 as SGHVS and CDR2 as FQNEAQ. This CDR3 is CASSSPHRGYEQYF. CDR3 DNA: TGTGCCAGCAGCTCCCCACACAGGGGCTACGAGCAGTACTTC. The full variable domain, rest sourced from reference TRBV7-8 and TRBJ2-7, is GAGVSQSPRYKVAKRGQDVALRCDPISGHVSLFWYQQALGQGPEFLTYFQNEAQLDKSGLPSDRFFAERPEGSVSTLKIQRTQQEDSAVYLCASSSPHRGYEQYFGPGTRLTVT.

V and J are TRBV5-4 and TRBJ1-2; D call uncertain. V lost 4 bases to trimming and J lost 2 bases, with 18 bases between them. The germline V gene has CDR1 SGHNT and CDR2 YYREEE (reference sequence). This CDR3 comprises 16 residues. CDR3: CASSITGRVGNYGYTF. The CDR3 DNA reads TGTGCCAGCAGCATCACGGGAAGGGTGGGGAACTATGGCTACACCTTC.